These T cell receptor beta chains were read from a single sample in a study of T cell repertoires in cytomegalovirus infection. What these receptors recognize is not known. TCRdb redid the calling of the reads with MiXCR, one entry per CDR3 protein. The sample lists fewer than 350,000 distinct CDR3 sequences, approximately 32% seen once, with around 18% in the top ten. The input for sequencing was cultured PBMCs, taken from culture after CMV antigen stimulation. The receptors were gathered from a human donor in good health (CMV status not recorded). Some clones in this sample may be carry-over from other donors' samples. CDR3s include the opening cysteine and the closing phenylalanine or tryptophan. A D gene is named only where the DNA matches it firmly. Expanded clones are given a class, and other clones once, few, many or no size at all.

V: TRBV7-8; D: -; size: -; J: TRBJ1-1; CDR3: CASSYLRVNTEAFF; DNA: TGTGCCAGCAGCTATTTACGGGTGAACACTGAAGCTTTCTTT
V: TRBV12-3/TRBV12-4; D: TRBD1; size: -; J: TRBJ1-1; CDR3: CASSLVQGAPTEAFF; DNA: TGTGCCAGCAGTTTAGTCCAGGGGGCGCCAACTGAAGCTTTCTTT
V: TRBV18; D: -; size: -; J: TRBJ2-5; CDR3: CASSPLREETQYF; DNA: TGTGCCAGCTCACCACTCAGGGAAGAGACCCAGTACTTC
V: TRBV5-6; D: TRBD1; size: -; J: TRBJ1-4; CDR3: CASRVTGVDDEKLFF; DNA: TGTGCCAGCAGGGTAACAGGGGTGGATGATGAAAAACTGTTTTTT
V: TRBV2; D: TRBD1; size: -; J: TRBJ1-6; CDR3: CASSERQGGNSPLHF; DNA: TGTGCCAGCAGTGAGCGACAGGGAGGGAATTCACCCCTCCACTTT
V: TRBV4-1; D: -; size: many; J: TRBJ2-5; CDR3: CASSQETDQETQYF; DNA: TGCGCCAGCAGCCAAGAGACCGATCAAGAGACCCAGTACTTC
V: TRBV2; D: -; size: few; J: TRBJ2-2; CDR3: CASSEAGTGELFF; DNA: TGTGCCAGCAGTGAGGCGGGAACCGGGGAGCTGTTTTTT
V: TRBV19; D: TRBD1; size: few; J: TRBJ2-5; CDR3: CASSTSGTGGEKTQYF; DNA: TGTGCCAGTAGTACTTCCGGGACAGGGGGCGAAAAGACCCAGTACTTC
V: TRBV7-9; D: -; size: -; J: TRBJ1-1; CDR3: CASRVQGRTEAFF; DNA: TGTGCCAGCAGGGTGCAGGGGCGGACTGAAGCTTTCTTT
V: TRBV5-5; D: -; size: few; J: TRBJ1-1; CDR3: CASSFGPEDAFF; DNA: TGTGCCAGCAGCTTTGGCCCTGAGGACGCTTTCTTT
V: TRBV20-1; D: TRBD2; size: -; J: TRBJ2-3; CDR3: CSATRGVDTQYF; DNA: TGCAGTGCTACGCGGGGGGTAGATACGCAGTATTTT
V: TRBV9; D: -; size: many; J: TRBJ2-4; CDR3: CASSEDGGAAKNIQYF; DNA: TGTGCCAGCAGCGAGGACGGGGGCGCGGCCAAAAACATTCAGTACTTC
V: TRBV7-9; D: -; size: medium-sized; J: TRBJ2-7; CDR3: CASSSVLNAYEQYF; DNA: TGTGCCAGCAGCTCCGTCCTGAATGCCTACGAGCAGTACTTC
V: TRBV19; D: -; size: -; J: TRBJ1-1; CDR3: CASMRTGDMNTEAFF; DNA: TGTGCCAGTATGAGAACGGGAGATATGAACACTGAAGCTTTCTTT
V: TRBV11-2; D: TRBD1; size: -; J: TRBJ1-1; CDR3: CASSLGGTGGTEAFF; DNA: TGTGCCAGCAGCTTAGGAGGGACAGGGGGCACTGAAGCTTTCTTT
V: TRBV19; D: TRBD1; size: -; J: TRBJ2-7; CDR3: CASSPLGQGASYEQYF; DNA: TGTGCCAGTAGTCCTCTGGGACAGGGTGCCTCCTACGAGCAGTACTTC
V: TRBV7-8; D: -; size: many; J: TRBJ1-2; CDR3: CASSPTGGLSRAGYTF; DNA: TGTGCCAGCAGCCCCACCGGGGGACTGTCCCGAGCGGGCTACACCTTC
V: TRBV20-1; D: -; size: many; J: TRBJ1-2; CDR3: CSALAPSGGGPYGYTF; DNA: TGCAGTGCTCTAGCACCATCGGGAGGCGGACCCTATGGCTACACCTTC
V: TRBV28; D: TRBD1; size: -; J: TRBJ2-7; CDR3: CASRSYGGQGRYEQYF; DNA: TGTGCCAGCAGGAGTTACGGGGGACAGGGAAGGTACGAGCAGTACTTC
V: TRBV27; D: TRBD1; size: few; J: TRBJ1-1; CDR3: CASSLQGAIAEAFF; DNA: TGTGCCAGCAGTCTACAGGGGGCGATCGCTGAAGCTTTCTTT
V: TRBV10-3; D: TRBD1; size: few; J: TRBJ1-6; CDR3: CAISSGRGRNSPLHF; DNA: TGTGCCATCAGCTCTGGGAGGGGGCGAAATTCACCCCTCCACTTT
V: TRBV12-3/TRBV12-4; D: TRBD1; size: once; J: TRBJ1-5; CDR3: CASSSTGEVQPQHF; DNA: TGTGCCAGCAGTTCGACAGGGGAAGTTCAGCCCCAGCATTTT
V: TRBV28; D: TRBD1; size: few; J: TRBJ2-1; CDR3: CASSLGQVYNEQFF; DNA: TGTGCCAGCAGTCTCGGACAGGTTTACAATGAGCAGTTCTTC
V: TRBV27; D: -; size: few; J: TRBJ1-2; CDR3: CASSRRQSNYGYTF; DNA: TGTGCCAGCAGTCGTCGTCAATCTAACTATGGCTACACCTTC
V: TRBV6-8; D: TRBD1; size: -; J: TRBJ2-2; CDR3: CATHGRTGSESRTTNTGELFF; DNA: TGTGCCACACACGGCCGGACAGGGAGTGAGTCCCGAACCACGAACACCGGGGAGCTGTTTTTT
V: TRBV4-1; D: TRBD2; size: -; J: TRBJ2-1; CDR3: CASSQASSSGSGDEQFF; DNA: TGCGCCAGCAGCCAAGCTTCATCTAGCGGGAGTGGGGATGAGCAGTTCTTC
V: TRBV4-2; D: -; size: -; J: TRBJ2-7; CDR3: CASSPRDGGYEQYF; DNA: TGTGCCAGCAGTCCAAGGGATGGGGGCTACGAGCAGTACTTC
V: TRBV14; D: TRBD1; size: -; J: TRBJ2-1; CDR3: CASSRDRGLLEQFF; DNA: TGTGCCAGCAGCCGGGACAGGGGGCTCCTTGAGCAGTTCTTC
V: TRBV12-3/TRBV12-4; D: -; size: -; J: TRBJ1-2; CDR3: CASSLRRQTSGYTF; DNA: TGTGCCAGCAGTTTACGGAGACAGACTAGTGGCTACACCTTC
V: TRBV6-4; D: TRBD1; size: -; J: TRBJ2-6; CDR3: CASGWTGGAEAGANVLTF; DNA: TGTGCCAGCGGGTGGACAGGGGGCGCCGAGGCTGGGGCCAACGTCCTGACTTTC
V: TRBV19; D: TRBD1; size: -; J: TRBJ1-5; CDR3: CASSMWDRGKGNQPQHF; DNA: TGTGCCAGTAGTATGTGGGACAGGGGAAAAGGCAATCAGCCCCAGCATTTT
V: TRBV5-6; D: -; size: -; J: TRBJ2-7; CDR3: CASSFGPTLLYEQYF; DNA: TGTGCCAGCAGCTTTGGGCCAACCCTCCTCTACGAGCAGTACTTC
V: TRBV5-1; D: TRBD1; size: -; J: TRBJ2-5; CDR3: CASSLETGARETQYF; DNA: TGCGCCAGCAGCTTGGAGACAGGGGCGCGAGAGACCCAGTACTTC
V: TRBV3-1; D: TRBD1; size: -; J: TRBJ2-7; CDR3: CASSLGQGFYEQYF; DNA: TGTGCCAGCAGTCTCGGACAGGGTTTCTACGAGCAGTACTTC
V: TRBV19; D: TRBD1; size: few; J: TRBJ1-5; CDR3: CASSTLDRGRGNQPQHF; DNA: TGTGCCAGTAGTACTTTGGACAGGGGGCGAGGCAATCAGCCCCAGCATTTT
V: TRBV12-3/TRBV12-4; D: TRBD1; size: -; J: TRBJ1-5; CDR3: CASSPGQGDNQPQHF; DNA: TGTGCCAGCAGTCCGGGACAGGGCGACAATCAGCCCCAGCATTTT
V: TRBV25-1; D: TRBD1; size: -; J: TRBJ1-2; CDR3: CASQPQGADGYTF; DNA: TGTGCCAGCCAACCCCAGGGGGCGGATGGCTACACCTTC
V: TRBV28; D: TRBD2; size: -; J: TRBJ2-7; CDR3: CASSWSRGGGEQYF; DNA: TGTGCCAGCAGTTGGAGTAGGGGCGGGGGCGAGCAGTACTTC
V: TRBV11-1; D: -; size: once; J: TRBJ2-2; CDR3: CASSRWGRTTGELFF; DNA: TGTGCCAGCAGCCGATGGGGGCGGACCACCGGGGAGCTGTTTTTT
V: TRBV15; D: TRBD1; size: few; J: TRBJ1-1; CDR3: CATSGRDRASGVRNTEAFF; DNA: TGTGCCACCAGCGGACGGGACAGGGCCAGTGGGGTGAGGAACACTGAAGCTTTCTTT
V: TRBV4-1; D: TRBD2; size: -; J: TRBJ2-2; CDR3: CASSQTMTSGSIGELFF; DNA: TGTGCCAGCAGCCAGACTATGACTAGCGGTTCGATCGGGGAGCTGTTTTTT
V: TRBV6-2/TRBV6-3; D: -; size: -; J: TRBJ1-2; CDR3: CASSYGGSYGYTF; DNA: TGTGCCAGCAGTTACGGCGGATCCTATGGCTACACCTTC
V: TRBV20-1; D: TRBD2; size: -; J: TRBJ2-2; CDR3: CSAAREAFNTGELFF; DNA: TGCAGTGCGGCGCGGGAGGCCTTCAACACCGGGGAGCTGTTTTTT
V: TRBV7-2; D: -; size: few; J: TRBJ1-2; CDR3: CATQGRGEGYTF; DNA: TGTGCCACACAGGGTCGGGGGGAGGGCTACACCTTC
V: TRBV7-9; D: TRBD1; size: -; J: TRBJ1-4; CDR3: CAVRRQGQEKLFF; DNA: TGTGCCGTACGTCGGCAGGGACAGGAAAAACTGTTTTTT
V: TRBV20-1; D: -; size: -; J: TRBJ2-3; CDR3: CSATVPTDTQYF; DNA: TGCAGTGCTACAGTACCGACGGATACGCAGTATTTT
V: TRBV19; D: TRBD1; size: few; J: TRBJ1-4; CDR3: CASSIRSSHRGYEKLFF; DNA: TGTGCCAGTAGTATACGATCCTCCCACAGGGGATACGAAAAACTGTTTTTT
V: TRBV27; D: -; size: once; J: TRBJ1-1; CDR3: CASSSRDGHTEAFF; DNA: TGTGCCAGCAGTTCCCGAGACGGCCACACTGAAGCTTTCTTT
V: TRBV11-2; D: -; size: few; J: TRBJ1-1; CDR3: CASSLDRVGAFF; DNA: TGTGCCAGCAGCTTAGACAGGGTGGGTGCTTTCTTT
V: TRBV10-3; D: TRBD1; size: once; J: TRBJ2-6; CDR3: CAGAGGSVGANVLTF; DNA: TGTGCCGGCGCAGGGGGATCGGTTGGGGCCAACGTCCTGACTTTC